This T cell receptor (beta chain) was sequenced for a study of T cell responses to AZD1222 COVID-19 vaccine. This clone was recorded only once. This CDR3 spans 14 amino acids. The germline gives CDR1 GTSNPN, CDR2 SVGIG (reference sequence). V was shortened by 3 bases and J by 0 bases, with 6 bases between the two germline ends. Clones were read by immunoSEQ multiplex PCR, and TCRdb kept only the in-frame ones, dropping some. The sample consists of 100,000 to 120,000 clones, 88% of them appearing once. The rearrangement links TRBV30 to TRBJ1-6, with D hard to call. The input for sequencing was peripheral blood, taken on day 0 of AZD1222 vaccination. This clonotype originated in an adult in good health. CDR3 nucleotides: TGTGCCTGGAGAAGGGACTCCTATAATTCACCCCTCCACTTT. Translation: CAWRRDSYNSPLHF.